This T cell receptor (beta chain) was profiled in a study of low-dose radiotherapy and immunotherapy resistance in tumors. Study as a whole: The study delivered 0.5 Gy per fraction every 2 weeks to Cohort 1, totaling 6.5 Gy. Oral administration of aspirin 300 mg daily occurred for four cycles, commencing at cycle 1 day 1.

Regarding time point: before trial treatment. Those eligible were patients bearing advanced solid tumors lacking tumor-infiltrating lymphocytes. First-strand cDNA used TRAV- and TRBV-specific primers, covering alpha and beta chains. TCRs underwent approximately 20 PCR cycles of amplification with a constant-region primer and V-primer adapter. The isolated mRNA underwent amplification through in vitro transcription. MiXCR, applied by TCRdb to the reads, yields one record per CDR3 protein. This sample has about 64,000 distinct CDR3 sequences, with around 27% found just once. The CDR3 sequence is 15 residues long. With 6 bases clipped from V and 3 bases from J, the junction kept 7 bases outside the gene matches. Per germline, CDR1 MNHEY and CDR2 SVGEGT. In its sample, this clonotype was seen many times.

The receptor comes from a male donor with rectosigmoid adenocarcinoma. Here the sequenced sample was PBMCs, taken before treatment. The V call is TRBV6-2 or TRBV6-3, the J call TRBJ2-4; 8 nucleotides agree with TRBD2. CDR3 DNA: TGTGCCAGCAGGGAGAGCGGGGGTGGCAAAAACATTCAGTACTTC. As protein: CASRESGGGKNIQYF.